This T cell receptor (beta chain) was identified during a study of blood T cell repertoires in COVID-19. Whole-study context: Italy, Spain and the United States were the sources of the convalescent and acute COVID-19 samples. Nucleic acid was either cDNA or gDNA, and it came from T cells, B-cell-depleted T cells, or PBMCs.

Germline V lookup: CDR1 SGDLS, CDR2 YYNGEE. Trimming at V came to 0 bases and at J to 5 bases, leaving 6 bases not matched to a gene. There are 16 residues in the CDR3. The authors' processing: Cell counts per sample came from amplifying reference gene primers. Method: immunoSEQ multiplex PCR; TCRdb's copy keeps in-frame clones and lacks some. For V, J and clone size, that table is used; D and trimming come from the DNA. Here the sample spans 270,000 or so clones, roughly 89% being singletons. This chain joins TRBV9 and TRBJ2-1; 9 positions match TRBD2. The receptor's source is a middle-aged woman who had recovered from COVID-19. The sequencing sample was made of peripheral blood. In DNA, the CDR3 is TGTGCCAGCAGCGTAGTTGCGGGGGGGATCCACAATGAGCAGTTCTTC. Translating gives CASSVVAGGIHNEQFF.